The 15 T cell receptor beta chains below were found in one sample sequenced in a study of CD8 T cell repertoires and HIV-1 epitope variants. Some clones are missing from TCRdb's copy, which holds only in-frame ones; the method was immunoSEQ multiplex PCR. The data hold 4,500 to 6,000 clones, with approximately 66% observed a single time. Their specific antigens are unknown. The specimen sequenced was cultured CD8+ T cells derived from PBMCs. Source of these receptors: a male donor with HIV.

V usage is TRBV11-2 and J usage is TRBJ1-3, with a possible D match to TRBD1 (6 bases). This CDR3 is 15 amino acids long. Trimming stripped 5 bases from V and 3 bases from J, with 14 bases between. Germline V lookup: CDR1 SGHAT, CDR2 FQNNGV. The CDR3: CASSRQGLGGNTIYF. The CDR3 DNA reads TGTGCCAGCAGCCGTCAGGGGTTGGGTGGAAACACCATATATTTT.

The rearrangement uses TRBV9 and TRBJ2-5; 7 bases line up with TRBD1. The CDR3 runs 15 residues. Germline loops: CDR1 SGDLS, CDR2 YYNGEE. The trim removed 4 bases at V and 4 bases at J, leaving 10 bases unmatched. The DNA of the CDR3 is TGTGCCAGCAGCCCACCCGAAGGGGGCGGAGAGACCCAGTACTTC. Amino acid sequence: CASSPPEGGGETQYF.

The gene calls are TRBV7-3 and TRBJ2-1; possibly TRBD2 for D (5 bases). Trimming removed 5 bases from V and 6 bases from J, with 14 bases in between. Looked up from germline, CDR1 is SGHTA and CDR2 is FQGTGA. The CDR3 contains 14 residues. The CDR3 nucleotides are TGTGCCAGCAGCCCGGGGTTCCGTGTCAATGAGCAGTTCTTC. Its translation: CASSPGFRVNEQFF. Full variable domain (remainder filled in from reference TRBV7-3 and TRBJ2-1): GAGVSQTPSNKVTEKGKYVELRCDPISGHTALYWYRQSLGQGPEFLIYFQGTGAADDSGLPNDRFFAVRPEGSVSTLKIQRTERGDSAVYLCASSPGFRVNEQFFGPGTRLTVL.

The rearrangement joins TRBV5-6 to TRBJ2-7; D not resolved. This CDR3 is built from 13 residues. Germline CDR1 and CDR2: SGHDT and YYEEEE. Trimming left V 3 bases short and J 4 bases short, with 11 bases between. CDR3 nucleotides: TGTGCCAGCAGCTCGTTACATCTATACGAGCAGTACTTC. Translated, it gives CASSSLHLYEQYF.

The rearrangement links TRBV6-5 to TRBJ1-5; D is ambiguous. The CDR3 length is 15 residues. V lost 5 bases and J 1 base, leaving 12 bases between the germline ends. The germline V gene has CDR1 MNHEY and CDR2 SVGAGI. Here the CDR3 DNA reads TGTGCCAGCAGTCAATTCGGGGAGAGCAATCAGCCCCAGCATTTT. Protein product: CASSQFGESNQPQHF.

The chain joins TRBV11-1 to TRBJ2-1; 7 nucleotides align to TRBD2. The CDR3 consists of 19 residues. Germline V gene sequence: CDR1 SGHAT, CDR2 FQDESV (reference sequence). The trim removed 3 bases at V and 0 bases at J, leaving 14 bases unmatched. The CDR3: CASSLGGSPPFSSYNEQFF. CDR3 in DNA: TGTGCCAGCAGCTTGGGAGGGTCCCCACCTTTCAGCTCCTACAATGAGCAGTTCTTC. Complete variable domain (other parts from reference TRBV11-1 and TRBJ2-1): EAEVAQSPRYKITEKSQAVAFWCDPISGHATLYWYRQILGQGPELLVQFQDESVVDDSQLPKDRFSAERLKGVDSTLKIQPAELGDSAMYLCASSLGGSPPFSSYNEQFFGPGTRLTVL.

The CDR3 is CASSGSLYEQYF. The CDR3 DNA reads TGCGCCAGCAGCGGCAGCCTCTACGAGCAGTACTTC. The chain employs TRBV4-3 and TRBJ2-7; D is unresolved. The CDR3 spans 12 residues. Germline-derived CDR1 and CDR2 are LGHNA and YSLEER. V lost 5 bases and J lost 3, with 8 bases in between.

The V and J genes are TRBV7-6 and TRBJ1-2; 9 nucleotides line up with TRBD1. Germline V gene lookup returns CDR1 SGHVS and CDR2 FNYEAQ. The trim removed 5 bases at V and 5 bases at J, leaving 12 bases unmatched. The length of the CDR3 is 16 residues. CDR3 in amino acids: CASSPGTGLNSYGYTF. DNA for the CDR3: TGTGCCAGCAGCCCGGGGACAGGGCTGAATTCTTATGGCTACACCTTC. Filled out from reference TRBV7-6 and TRBJ1-2, the complete variable domain reads GAGVSQSPRYKVTKRGQDVALRCDPISGHVSLYWYRQALGQGPEFLTYFNYEAQQDKSGLPNDRFSAERPEGSISTLTIQRTEQRDSAMYRCASSPGTGLNSYGYTFGSGTRLTVV.

The DNA for the CDR3 is TGTGCCAGCAGCACAAGTAGAGGGTTTAACTATGGCTACACCTTC. Translation: CASSTSRGFNYGYTF. The chain carries TRBV5-4 and TRBJ1-2; D remains unclear. The CDR3 spans 15 residues. Germline lookup yields CDR1 SGHNT and CDR2 YYREEE (reference sequence). V was cut by 4 bases and J by 1 base, with 14 bases left in between.

The chain carries TRBV11-2 and TRBJ2-1; D may be TRBD1 (6 bases). Germline V lookup: CDR1 SGHAT, CDR2 FQNNGV. The V gene lost 1 base and the J gene lost 3 bases, with 10 bases spanning the gap. CDR3 length: 15 residues. This CDR3 reads CASSLAGQSYNEQFF. The CDR3 nucleotides are TGTGCCAGCAGCTTAGCCGGACAGAGCTACAATGAGCAGTTCTTC.

V is TRBV11-2 and J is TRBJ1-2; D unresolved. Trimming removed 0 bases from V and 3 bases from J, with 17 bases in between. Per germline, CDR1 SGHAT and CDR2 FQNNGV. CDR3 size: 17 residues. The CDR3 coding sequence is TGTGCCAGCAGCTTAGATAGTAGGAACTCTCCTCACTATGGCTACACCTTC. Its translation: CASSLDSRNSPHYGYTF.

This clone has only a few counts. The J gene is TRBJ1-2, the V gene TRBV18, with D possibly TRBD1 on 5 matching bases. Trimming shortened V by 1 base and J by 3 bases, and 18 bases separated the two germline ends. The CDR3 has 17 residues. Looked up from germline, CDR1 is KGHSH and CDR2 is LQKENI. As DNA, the CDR3 is TGTGCCAGCTCACCACTCGTAGGAGGGGCTGGAGACTATGGCTACACCTTC. Protein: CASSPLVGGAGDYGYTF.

The chain employs TRBV21-1 and TRBJ2-7; the table's D call of TRBD1 was not tested on the DNA. TRBV21-1 is a listed pseudogene. The length of the CDR3 is 12 residues. CDR3 nucleotide sequence: TGTGCCAGCAGGACAATTCCCTACGAGCAGTACTTC. The encoded protein is CASRTIPYEQYF.

The chain recombines TRBV5-6 with TRBJ1-1; D is unresolved. V was cut by 0 bases and J by 7 bases, with 4 bases left in between. The CDR3 is made up of 11 amino acids. CDR1 is SGHDT and CDR2 is YYEEEE in the germline V gene. CDR3 sequence reads: CASSLASEAFF. The CDR3, as DNA: TGTGCCAGCAGCTTGGCCAGTGAAGCTTTCTTT.

This chain's CDR3 is CASSYQGVNEQYF. CDR3 nucleotide sequence: TGTGCCAGCAGTTACCAGGGGGTGAACGAGCAGTACTTC. This chain joins TRBV6-6 and TRBJ2-7; 7 bases are a match to TRBD1. In germline, CDR1 is MNHNY, CDR2 SVGAGI (reference sequence). With 2 bases clipped from V and 5 bases from J, the junction kept 3 bases outside the gene matches. The CDR3 loop spans 13 amino acids.